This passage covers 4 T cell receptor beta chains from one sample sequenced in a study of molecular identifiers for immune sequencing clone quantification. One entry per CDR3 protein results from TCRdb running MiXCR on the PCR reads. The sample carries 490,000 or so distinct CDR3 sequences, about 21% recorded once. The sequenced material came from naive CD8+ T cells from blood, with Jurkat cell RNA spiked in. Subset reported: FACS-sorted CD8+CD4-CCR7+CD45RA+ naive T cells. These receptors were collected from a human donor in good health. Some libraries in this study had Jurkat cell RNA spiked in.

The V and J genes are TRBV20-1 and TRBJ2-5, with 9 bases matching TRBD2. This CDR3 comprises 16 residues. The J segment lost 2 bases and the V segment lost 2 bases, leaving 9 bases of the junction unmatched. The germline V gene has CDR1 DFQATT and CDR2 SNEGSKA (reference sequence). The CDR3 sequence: CSARSGSGSPQETQYF. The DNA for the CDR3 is TGCAGTGCTAGATCGGGTAGCGGGAGTCCTCAAGAGACCCAGTACTTC.

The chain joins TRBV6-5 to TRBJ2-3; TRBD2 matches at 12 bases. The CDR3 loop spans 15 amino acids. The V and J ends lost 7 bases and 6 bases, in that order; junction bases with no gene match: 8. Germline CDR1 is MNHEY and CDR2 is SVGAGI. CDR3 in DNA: TGTGCCAGCAACCCTAGCGGGGGGGTGGGGGATACGCAGTATTTT. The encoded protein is CASNPSGGVGDTQYF.

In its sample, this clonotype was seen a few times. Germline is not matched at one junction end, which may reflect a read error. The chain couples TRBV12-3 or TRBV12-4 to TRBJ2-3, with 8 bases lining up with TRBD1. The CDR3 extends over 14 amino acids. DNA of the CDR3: TGTGCCAGCAGTCTCCGGACAGGGCCAGATGCGCAGTATTTT. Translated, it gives CASSLRTGPDAQYF.

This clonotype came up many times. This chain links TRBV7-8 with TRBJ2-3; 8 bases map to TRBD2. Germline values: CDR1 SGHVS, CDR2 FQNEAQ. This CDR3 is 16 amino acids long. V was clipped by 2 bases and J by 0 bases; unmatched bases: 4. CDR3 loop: CASSLKRGPSTDTQYF. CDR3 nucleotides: TGTGCCAGCAGCTTAAAGCGGGGGCCTAGCACAGATACGCAGTATTTT.